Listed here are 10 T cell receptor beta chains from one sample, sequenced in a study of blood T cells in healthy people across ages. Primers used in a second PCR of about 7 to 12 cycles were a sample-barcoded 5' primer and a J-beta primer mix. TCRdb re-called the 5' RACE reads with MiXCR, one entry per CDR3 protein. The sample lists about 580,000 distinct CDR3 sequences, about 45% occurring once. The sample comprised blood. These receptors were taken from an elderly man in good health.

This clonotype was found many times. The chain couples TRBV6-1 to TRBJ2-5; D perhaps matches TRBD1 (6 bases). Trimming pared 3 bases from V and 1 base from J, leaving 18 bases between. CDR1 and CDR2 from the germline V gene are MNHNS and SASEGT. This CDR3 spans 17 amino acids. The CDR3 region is CASSDVGAGVRQETQYF. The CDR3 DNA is TGTGCCAGCAGTGACGTGGGGGCAGGGGTGCGCCAAGAGACCCAGTACTTC.

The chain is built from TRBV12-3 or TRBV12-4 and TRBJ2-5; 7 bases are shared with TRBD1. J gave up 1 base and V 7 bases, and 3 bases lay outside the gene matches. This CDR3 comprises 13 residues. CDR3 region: CASIGDSQETQYF. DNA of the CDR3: TGTGCCAGCATCGGGGACAGCCAAGAGACCCAGTACTTC.

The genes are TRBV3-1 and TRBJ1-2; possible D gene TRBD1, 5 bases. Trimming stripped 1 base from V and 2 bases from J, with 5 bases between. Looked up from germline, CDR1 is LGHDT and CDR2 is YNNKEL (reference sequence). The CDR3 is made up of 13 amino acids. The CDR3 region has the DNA TGTGCCAGCAGCCAAGCAGGGAACTATGGCTACACCTTC. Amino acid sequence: CASSQAGNYGYTF.

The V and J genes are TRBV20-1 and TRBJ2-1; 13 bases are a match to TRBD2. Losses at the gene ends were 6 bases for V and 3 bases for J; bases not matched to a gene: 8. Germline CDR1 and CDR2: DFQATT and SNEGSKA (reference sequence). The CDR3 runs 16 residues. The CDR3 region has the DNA TGCAGTGCGTGGACTAGCGGGAGATTCCTCTACAATGAGCAGTTCTTC. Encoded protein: CSAWTSGRFLYNEQFF.

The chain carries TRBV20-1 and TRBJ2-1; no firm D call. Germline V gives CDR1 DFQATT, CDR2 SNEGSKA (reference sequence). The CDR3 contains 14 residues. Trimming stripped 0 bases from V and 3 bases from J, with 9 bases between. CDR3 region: CSARDRAFYNEQFF. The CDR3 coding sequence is TGCAGTGCTAGAGATCGGGCATTCTACAATGAGCAGTTCTTC.

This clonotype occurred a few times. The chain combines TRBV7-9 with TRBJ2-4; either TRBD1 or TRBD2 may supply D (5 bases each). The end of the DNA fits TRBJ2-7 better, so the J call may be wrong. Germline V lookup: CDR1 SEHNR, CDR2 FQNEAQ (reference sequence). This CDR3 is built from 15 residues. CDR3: CASSLMGTTGYEQYF. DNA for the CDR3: TGTGCCAGCAGCTTAATGGGGACGACGGGCTACGAGCAGTACTTC.

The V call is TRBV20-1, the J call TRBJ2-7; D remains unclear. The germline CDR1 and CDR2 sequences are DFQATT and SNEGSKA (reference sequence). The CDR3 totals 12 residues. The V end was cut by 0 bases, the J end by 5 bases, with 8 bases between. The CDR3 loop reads CSARDPYNEQYF. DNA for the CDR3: TGCAGTGCTAGAGATCCCTACAACGAGCAGTACTTC.

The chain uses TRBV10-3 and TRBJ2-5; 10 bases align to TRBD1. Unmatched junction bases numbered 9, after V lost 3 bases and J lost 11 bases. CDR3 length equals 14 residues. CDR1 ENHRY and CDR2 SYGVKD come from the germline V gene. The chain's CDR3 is CAISDWDRGHEQYF. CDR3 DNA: TGTGCCATCAGTGATTGGGACAGGGGCCATGAGCAGTACTTC.

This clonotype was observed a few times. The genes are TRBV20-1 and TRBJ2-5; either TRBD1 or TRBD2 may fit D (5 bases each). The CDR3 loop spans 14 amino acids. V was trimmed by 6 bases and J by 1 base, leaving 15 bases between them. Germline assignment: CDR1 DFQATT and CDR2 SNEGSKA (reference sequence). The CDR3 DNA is TGCAGTGCCGAGGGACCGCTATCCCAAGAGACCCAGTACTTC. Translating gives CSAEGPLSQETQYF.

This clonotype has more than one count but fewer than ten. The CDR3 DNA is TGCAGTGCCCCCAGGACTAGCGCAGATACGCAGTATTTT. Its protein is CSAPRTSADTQYF. The J gene is TRBJ2-3, the V gene TRBV20-1, with TRBD2 matching 9 bases. The germline gives CDR1 DFQATT, CDR2 SNEGSKA (reference sequence). Unmatched junction bases numbered 5, after V lost 6 bases and J lost 4 bases. This CDR3 comprises 13 residues.